This T cell receptor beta chain was sequenced in a study of T cell responses to AZD1222 COVID-19 vaccine. Sequenced by immunoSEQ multiplex PCR; TCRdb stores in-frame clones only, minus some. The table lists 120,000 to 150,000 clones, over 80% of them singletons. V lost 4 bases and J lost 10; bases outside the gene matches: 14. The CDR3 extends over 15 amino acids. Germline V gene lookup returns CDR1 SGHNT and CDR2 YYREEE (reference sequence). Study-wide results and caveats: Spike-wide coverage was observed for vaccine-associated CD4 TCRs, with dominant responses at 160-218 and 743-854.

This clone was detected only a few times. Antigen unknown. The chain carries TRBV5-4 and TRBJ2-1; TRBD2 matches 7 bases. Material: peripheral blood, obtained on day 0 of MenACWY control vaccination. This TCR was recovered from an adult in good health. The CDR3 here is CASSLFGRALGEQFF. The CDR3 DNA is TGTGCCAGCAGCCTTTTTGGGAGGGCTTTAGGGGAGCAGTTCTTC.